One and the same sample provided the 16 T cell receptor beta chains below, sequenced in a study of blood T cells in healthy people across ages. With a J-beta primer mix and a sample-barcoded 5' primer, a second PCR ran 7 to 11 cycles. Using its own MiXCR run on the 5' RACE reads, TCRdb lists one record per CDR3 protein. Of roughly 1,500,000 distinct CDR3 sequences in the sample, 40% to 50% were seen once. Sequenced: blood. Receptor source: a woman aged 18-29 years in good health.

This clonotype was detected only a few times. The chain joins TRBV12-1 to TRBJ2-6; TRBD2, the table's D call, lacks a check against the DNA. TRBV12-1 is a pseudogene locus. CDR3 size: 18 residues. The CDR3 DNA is TGTGCCAGCAGCTACCGACTAGCGGACTTTATCAGGGCCAACGTCCTGACTTTC. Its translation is CASSYRLADFIRANVLTF.

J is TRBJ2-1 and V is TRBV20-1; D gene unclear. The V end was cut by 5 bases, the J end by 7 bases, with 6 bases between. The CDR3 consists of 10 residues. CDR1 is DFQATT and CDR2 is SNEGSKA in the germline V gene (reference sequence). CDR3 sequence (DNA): TGCAGTGCTGCGAGGAATGAGCAGTTCTTC. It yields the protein CSAARNEQFF.

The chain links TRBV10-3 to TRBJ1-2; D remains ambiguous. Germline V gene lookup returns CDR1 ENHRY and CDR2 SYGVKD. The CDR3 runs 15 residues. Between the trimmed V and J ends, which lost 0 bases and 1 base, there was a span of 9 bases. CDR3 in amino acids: CAISESNIFNYGYTF. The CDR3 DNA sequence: TGTGCCATCAGTGAGTCGAACATTTTTAACTATGGCTACACCTTC.

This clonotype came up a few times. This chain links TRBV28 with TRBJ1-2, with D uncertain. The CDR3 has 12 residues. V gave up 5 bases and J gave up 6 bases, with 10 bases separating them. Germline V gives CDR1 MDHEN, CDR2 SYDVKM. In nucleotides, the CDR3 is TGTGCCAGCAGTCCCTTAGAACATGGCTACACCTTC. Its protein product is CASSPLEHGYTF.

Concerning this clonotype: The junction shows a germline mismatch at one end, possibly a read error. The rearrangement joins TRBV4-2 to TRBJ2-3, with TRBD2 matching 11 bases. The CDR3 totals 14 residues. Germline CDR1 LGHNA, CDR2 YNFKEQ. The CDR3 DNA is TGTGCCTGCAGCATTGGACTAGCGGGAGATACGCAGTATTTT. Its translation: CACSIGLAGDTQYF.

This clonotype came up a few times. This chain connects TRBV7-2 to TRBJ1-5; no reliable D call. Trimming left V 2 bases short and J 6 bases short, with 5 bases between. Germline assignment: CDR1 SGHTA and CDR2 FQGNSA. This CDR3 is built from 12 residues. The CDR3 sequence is CASSLLTQPQHF. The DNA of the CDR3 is TGTGCCAGCAGCTTATTGACTCAGCCCCAGCATTTT.

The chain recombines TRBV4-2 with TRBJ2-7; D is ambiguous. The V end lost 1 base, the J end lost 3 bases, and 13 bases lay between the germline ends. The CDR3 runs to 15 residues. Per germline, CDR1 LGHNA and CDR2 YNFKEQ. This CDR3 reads CASSQGRTPNYEQYF. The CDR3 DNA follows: TGTGCCAGCAGCCAAGGGAGAACACCGAACTACGAGCAGTACTTC.

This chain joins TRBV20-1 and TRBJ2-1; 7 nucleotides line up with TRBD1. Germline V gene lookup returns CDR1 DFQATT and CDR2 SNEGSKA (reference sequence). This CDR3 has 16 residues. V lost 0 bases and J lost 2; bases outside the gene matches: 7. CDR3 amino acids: CSARDSKGGTYNEQFF. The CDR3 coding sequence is TGCAGTGCTAGAGATTCGAAAGGGGGCACCTACAATGAGCAGTTCTTC.

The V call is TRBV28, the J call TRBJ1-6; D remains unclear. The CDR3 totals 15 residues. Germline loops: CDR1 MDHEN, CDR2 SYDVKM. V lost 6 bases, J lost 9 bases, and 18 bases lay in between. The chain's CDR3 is CASSPYLKDRSPLHF. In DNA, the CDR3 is TGTGCCAGCAGCCCCTATTTAAAGGACCGTTCACCCCTCCACTTT.

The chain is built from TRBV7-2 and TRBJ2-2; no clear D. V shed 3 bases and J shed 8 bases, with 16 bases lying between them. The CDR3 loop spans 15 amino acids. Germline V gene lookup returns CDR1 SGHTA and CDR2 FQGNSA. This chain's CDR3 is CASSFSRTLGGELFF. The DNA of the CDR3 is TGTGCCAGCAGCTTTAGCAGGACCCTTGGAGGGGAGCTGTTTTTT.

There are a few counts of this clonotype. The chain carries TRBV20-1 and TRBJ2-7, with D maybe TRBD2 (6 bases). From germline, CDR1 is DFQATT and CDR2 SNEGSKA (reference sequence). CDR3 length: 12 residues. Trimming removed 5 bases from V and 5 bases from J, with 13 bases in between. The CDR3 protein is CSAPTRGNEQYF. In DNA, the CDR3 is TGCAGTGCTCCTACTCGGGGGAACGAGCAGTACTTC.

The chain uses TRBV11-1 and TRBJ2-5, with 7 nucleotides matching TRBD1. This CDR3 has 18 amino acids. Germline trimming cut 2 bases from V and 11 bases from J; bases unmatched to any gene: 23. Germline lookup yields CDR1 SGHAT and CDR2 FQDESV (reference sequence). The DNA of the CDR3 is TGTGCCAGCAGCTTATTTTATAGTGAGGGGGCCGCTTTGGGAGAGCAGTACTTC. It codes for CASSLFYSEGAALGEQYF.

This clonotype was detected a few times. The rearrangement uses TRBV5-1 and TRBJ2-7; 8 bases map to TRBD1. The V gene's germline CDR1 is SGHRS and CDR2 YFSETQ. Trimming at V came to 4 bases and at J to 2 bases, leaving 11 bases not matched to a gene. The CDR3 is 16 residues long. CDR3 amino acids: CASSAVGGQVTYEQYF. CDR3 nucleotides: TGCGCCAGCAGCGCTGTCGGGGGACAGGTAACCTACGAGCAGTACTTC. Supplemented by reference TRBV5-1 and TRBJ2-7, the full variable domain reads KAGVTQTPRYLIKTRGQQVTLSCSPISGHRSVSWYQQTPGQGLQFLFEYFSETQRNKGNFPGRFSGRQFSNSRSEMNVSTLELGDSALYLCASSAVGGQVTYEQYFGPGTRLTVT.

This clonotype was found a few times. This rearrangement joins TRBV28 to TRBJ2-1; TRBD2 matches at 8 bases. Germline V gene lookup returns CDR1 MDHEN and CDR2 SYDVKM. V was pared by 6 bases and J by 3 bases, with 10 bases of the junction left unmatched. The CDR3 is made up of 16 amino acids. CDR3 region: CASRGGGSGVYNEQFF. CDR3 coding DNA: TGTGCCAGCAGAGGGGGGGGTAGCGGGGTCTACAATGAGCAGTTCTTC.

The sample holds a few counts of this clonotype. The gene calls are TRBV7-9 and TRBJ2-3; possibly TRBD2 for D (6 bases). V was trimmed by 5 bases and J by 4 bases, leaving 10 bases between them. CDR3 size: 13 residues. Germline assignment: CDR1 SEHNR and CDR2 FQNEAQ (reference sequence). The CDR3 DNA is TGTGCCAGCAGCCGGGGACTTTCAGATACGCAGTATTTT. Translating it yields CASSRGLSDTQYF.

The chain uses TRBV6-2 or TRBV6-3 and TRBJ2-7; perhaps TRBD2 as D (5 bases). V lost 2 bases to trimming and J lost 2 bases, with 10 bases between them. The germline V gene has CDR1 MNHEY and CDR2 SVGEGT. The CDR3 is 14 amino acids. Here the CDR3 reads CASSYGGITYEQYF. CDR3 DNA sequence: TGTGCCAGCAGTTACGGAGGTATCACCTACGAGCAGTACTTC.